A selection of T cell receptor beta chains follows, all from one sample in a study of CD8 T cells in ankylosing spondylitis. A single record per CDR3 protein comes from TCRdb applying MiXCR to the 5' RACE reads. The sample has about 150,000 distinct CDR3 sequences, around 42% seen once; the top ten hold 15%. Sequencing was done on a sample of synovial fluid, either unsorted or a sorted T cell fraction (not recorded which). The receptor set was obtained from a male donor with ankylosing spondylitis. CDR3s include the opening cysteine and the closing phenylalanine or tryptophan. Fields, in order: CDR3 DNA, CDR3 protein, J gene, D gene, V gene, clone size. D genes are given only for firm matches. A row's size may be missing; if present it is once, few, many or a size class.

TGTGCCACCAGCCCACCGGGACTAGCGGGGGTGAACACCGGGGAGCTGTTTTTT,CATSPPGLAGVNTGELFF,TRBJ2-2,TRBD2,TRBV15,once
TGTGCCATCAGTGAGTCCTACAGGGCCACCTACGAGCAGTACTTC,CAISESYRATYEQYF,TRBJ2-7,-,TRBV10-3,-
TGTGCCAGTATCCCCGGGGGGGTACCGTTCTTC,CASIPGGVPFF,TRBJ2-1,TRBD2,TRBV19,-
TGTGCCACCGGTCCAACCGGCTCCTACAATGAGCAGTTCTTC,CATGPTGSYNEQFF,TRBJ2-1,-,TRBV6-1,many
TGTGCCAGCAGTTCCAAAAGGCGGCTCAATGAGCAGTTCTTC,CASSSKRRLNEQFF,TRBJ2-1,-,TRBV12-3/TRBV12-4,-
TGTGCCAGCAGCTTAGTGCAACTTAGCACAGATACGCAGTATTTT,CASSLVQLSTDTQYF,TRBJ2-3,-,TRBV7-8,-
TGTGCCAGCAGCAACCGTCTCGCACAGGGGGGAAACATTCAGTACTTC,CASSNRLAQGGNIQYF,TRBJ2-4,TRBD1,TRBV7-9,few
TGTGCCAGCATTGGTAGGGGCGGGAACACTGAAGCTTTCTTT,CASIGRGGNTEAFF,TRBJ1-1,-,TRBV3-1,many
TGCAGCGTTGAAACGGGACAGGGGGCTGTCGAGCAGTACTTC,CSVETGQGAVEQYF,TRBJ2-7,TRBD1,TRBV29-1,few
TGTGCCTCTAGGCCAGCCGGGTTAGCGGGAGGGCCTTATGAGCAGTTCTTC,CASRPAGLAGGPYEQFF,TRBJ2-1,TRBD2,TRBV7-9,few
TGTGCCAGCAGCGCTCGACCGGGCCCCTCGGGCTACGAGCAGTACTTC,CASSARPGPSGYEQYF,TRBJ2-7,-,TRBV9,few
TGTGCCAGCAGCTTAGGCGGAGGGACAGTCTACGAGCAGTACTTC,CASSLGGGTVYEQYF,TRBJ2-7,-,TRBV7-9,-
TGTGCCAGCAGCCAATCGCGGGGGCCCACCTACGAGCAGTACTTC,CASSQSRGPTYEQYF,TRBJ2-7,-,TRBV16,-
TGCAGTGCTCAATTTCAGGTTTTCTATGGCTACACCTTC,CSAQFQVFYGYTF,TRBJ1-2,-,TRBV20-1,-
TGTGCCAGCAGTTTAGTACTCCACACAGATACGCAGTATTTT,CASSLVLHTDTQYF,TRBJ2-3,-,TRBV12-3/TRBV12-4,few
TGTGCCAGCAGGGCACCAGAAGCTTTCTTT,CASRAPEAFF,TRBJ1-1,-,TRBV6-4,-
TGTGCCAGCAGGCGGACTAGCAGGAACACCGGGGAGCTGTTTTTT,CASRRTSRNTGELFF,TRBJ2-2,TRBD2,TRBV6-1,-
TGTGCCACCCGAGCGGGAGCCAGCAATGAGCAGTTCTTC,CATRAGASNEQFF,TRBJ2-1,TRBD2,TRBV10-3,-
TGTGCCATCAGTGAGACGGTAGCCAAAAACATTCAGTACTTC,CAISETVAKNIQYF,TRBJ2-4,-,TRBV10-3,few
TGCAGTGCTGGACCCCGCGGACCCCTCCACTTT,CSAGPRGPLHF,TRBJ1-6,-,TRBV20-1,-
TGTGCCACCAGCAGAGTTGAGGCGGGACGAGATACGCAGTATTTT,CATSRVEAGRDTQYF,TRBJ2-3,-,TRBV15,once
TGTGCCAGCAGCTTGGGCACCCACAATGAGCAGTTCTTC,CASSLGTHNEQFF,TRBJ2-1,-,TRBV7-3,few
TGTGCCAGCAGTTTTCCCCCCCAGCGGGAGGGCCAAAGTCCCTACAATGAGCAGTTCTTC,CASSFPPQREGQSPYNEQFF,TRBJ2-1,TRBD2,TRBV12-3/TRBV12-4,-
TGCGCCAGCAGATGCCCGGGGAACACTGAAGCTTTCTTT,CASRCPGNTEAFF,TRBJ1-1,-,TRBV5-1,-
TGTGCCACCTCGGACCAAGAGACGCAGCCCCAGCATTTT,CATSDQETQPQHF,TRBJ1-5,-,TRBV6-6,-
TGTGCCAGCAGTTTCGCTACTACCAGAGGAAGGGATGGCTACACCTTC,CASSFATTRGRDGYTF,TRBJ1-2,-,TRBV12-3/TRBV12-4,-
TGTGCCATCAAACGACAGGGAGGCTACGAGCAGTACTTC,CAIKRQGGYEQYF,TRBJ2-7,-,TRBV10-3,-
TGCGCCAGCAGCTTGTATGGGTGGGCTAACTATGAGCAGTTCTTC,CASSLYGWANYEQFF,TRBJ2-1,-,TRBV5-1,few
TGTGCCAGCAGTTCCCGGGAGAACACTGAAGCTTTCTTT,CASSSRENTEAFF,TRBJ1-1,-,TRBV6-2/TRBV6-3,few
TGTGCCAGCAGTCCACGACAGGGATACATTCAGTACTTC,CASSPRQGYIQYF,TRBJ2-4,TRBD1,TRBV27,-
TGTGCCAGCAGTTTAGCCTTGGGCAGGCCAATTTTGCCCCAGCATTTT,CASSLALGRPILPQHF,TRBJ1-5,-,TRBV28,-
TGTGCCAGCACCGCGATGGGCAGGGTCCCCGGAGGGACAACAGATACGCAGTATTTT,CASTAMGRVPGGTTDTQYF,TRBJ2-3,-,TRBV12-3/TRBV12-4,-
TGTGCCAGCAGTTTCATGGCCCCGGGCACAGATACGCAGTATTTT,CASSFMAPGTDTQYF,TRBJ2-3,-,TRBV12-3/TRBV12-4,-
TGTGCCAGCAGTTTGGGTACAGGGCTTCCCTACGAGCAGTACTTC,CASSLGTGLPYEQYF,TRBJ2-7,-,TRBV27,-
TGTGCCACCAGCTGGGCTAGCGGGAGGGATTACAATGAGCAGTTCTTC,CATSWASGRDYNEQFF,TRBJ2-1,TRBD2,TRBV15,few
TGTGCCAGCAGCTTTAGAGCGGGAGAATACTACGAGCAGTACTTC,CASSFRAGEYYEQYF,TRBJ2-7,TRBD2,TRBV7-6,once
TGCGCCAGCAGCTTGGCCTACCGGCGGGGCCACACAGATACGCAGTATTTT,CASSLAYRRGHTDTQYF,TRBJ2-3,-,TRBV5-1,-
TGCAGCGTTACAGCGTACGAGCAGTTCTTC,CSVTAYEQFF,TRBJ2-1,-,TRBV29-1,-
TGTGCCAGCAGACCCGGGACAGACTATGGCTACACCTTC,CASRPGTDYGYTF,TRBJ1-2,TRBD1,TRBV5-4,few
TGTGCCAGCAGTACGGGGGAGCCCGGCACAGATACGCAGTATTTT,CASSTGEPGTDTQYF,TRBJ2-3,-,TRBV6-1,-
TGTGCCAGCAGCCCCTACAGGGGCGGTGGCTACACCTTC,CASSPYRGGGYTF,TRBJ1-2,TRBD1,TRBV2,-
TGTGCCATCAGGGAAGGACTAGCGGGGGGCTACGAGCAGTACTTC,CAIREGLAGGYEQYF,TRBJ2-7,TRBD2,TRBV10-3,-
TGTGCCAGCAGCTTAGGGGGGCCTAGCGGGAGGGCCTTCCAAGAGACCCAGTACTTC,CASSLGGPSGRAFQETQYF,TRBJ2-5,TRBD2,TRBV11-2,-
TGTGCCATCAGCAGGGCTAGCGGGAGGGCCCCAGGGGAGACCCAGTACTTC,CAISRASGRAPGETQYF,TRBJ2-5,TRBD2,TRBV10-3,-
TGTGCCAGCAGCTTAGAGGTCGGAACCTACGAGCAGTACTTC,CASSLEVGTYEQYF,TRBJ2-7,-,TRBV11-1,few
TGTGCCAGCAGCCAAGATTACGGGAGGGCGGGAGACATTCAGTACTTC,CASSQDYGRAGDIQYF,TRBJ2-4,TRBD2,TRBV3-1,many